The source of this T cell receptor (beta chain) is a study of T cells in Graves' hyperthyroidism and ophthalmopathy (dated by TCRdb to about 2019). Concerning the study at large: Peripheral blood was sampled at the time of initial diagnosis, prior to any treatment. The study also compared thyroid tissue and blood T-cell repertoires from several Graves' hyperthyroidism patients. The approximately 97 discovery patients were randomly divided into training and test sets at a 7:3 ratio. Once sampling was done, hyperthyroidism patients were given methimazole at a starting dose of 30 mg daily, whereas ophthalmopathy patients were given high-dose intravenous methylprednisolone. TCR Vbeta CDR3 sequencing of approximately 140 peripheral blood samples (43 ophthalmopathy, 75 to 85 hyperthyroidism and around 17 progressor patients) is reported in the paper. Prospective prediction of ophthalmopathy was tested in an independent validation cohort consisting of 18 to 20 hyperthyroidism patients and 17 patients who later progressed to ophthalmopathy. A discovery cohort of about 95 patients, roughly 45 with Graves' ophthalmopathy and about 58 with stable Graves' hyperthyroidism, was used to find distinguishing TCR V-J signatures.

This clonotype has ten or more counts. What antigen it recognizes has not been identified. No much larger clone is present one base from it, and per-base qualities are unavailable. The paper as a whole reports these results and caveats: A 13 V-J signature model separated ophthalmopathy from stable hyperthyroidism, with 87.88% sensitivity and roughly 81% specificity in cross-validation and 80%/75% in testing. During validation, the model predicted progression to ophthalmopathy a median of about 6.3 months ahead of onset, with around 71% sensitivity and 72.22% specificity. Sample size was not statistically predetermined, and investigators were not blinded to group allocation. Most expanded thyroid clonotypes (frequency above 0.001) were also detected in blood, a finding suggesting that blood repertoires may reflect thyroid immune responses.

The TCR beta CDR3 regions were amplified from the RNA transcripts. A first-round RT-PCR of the TCR CDR3 used the HTBI primer set with the Qiagen OneStep RT-PCR kit. Libraries were constructed in a second round of multiplex PCR, after which size selection and purification were performed. The libraries were sequenced on an Illumina HiSeq2000 using paired-end 100 bp reads. On the study's bioinformatics: SOAPnuke was used to process the raw data, with reads discarded if the reads contained adapters or uncalled bases, had a mean Phred below 15, or lacked an exact constant-primer or identifier match. COPE v1.2.5 was used to merge the high-quality paired reads, and each unique nucleotide sequence was defined as a clonotype. MiTCR v1.1 was used to align the clonotypes against IMGT TRBV, TRBD and TRBJ reference segments. Analysis was restricted to V-J combinations with a frequency above 0.0001, which covered 98% to 99.2% of repertoires. The TCS score was defined as the ratio of F50 (clonal expansion) to E x V (chaos), calculated using BLOSUM62-based TCRdist between CDR3 peptides within each V-J. Welch's t-statistics and random forest reduced around 520 V-J features to 13, which were used in a naive Bayes classifier (R e1071). TCRdb applied fastp at Q25 and MiXCR to the public reads, then kept only in-frame beta chains. Rows with one shared CDR3 protein collapse into an entry with the most common genes and DNA. The V and J calls shown here were made by TCRdb, not taken from the authors' results. In all, the sample holds over 700,000 distinct CDR3 sequences, and around 20% of those were seen once. Over 15% of the sample goes to the ten largest clones.

Inclusive of the bounding cysteine and phenylalanine, the CDR3 is 17 residues long. Here the CDR3 DNA is all that survives: 51 bases in frame from base 1. Based on the germline V gene (reference sequence), the CDR1 and CDR2 sequences are LGHDT and YNNKEL. Germline trimming amounts to 4 bases on V and 3 bases on J, with 8 as the count of junction bases outside the gene matches. Hyperthyroidism patients were aged 18 to 65 years and newly diagnosed, with disease duration of less than 2 months. Any patient with an uncontrolled infection, another autoimmune disease, pregnancy or lactation was excluded. Diagnoses were established on the basis of clinical symptoms, serum thyroxine and TRAb, thyroid ultrasound, and orbital computed tomography. Blood from progressor patients was collected at the time of first diagnosis with hyperthyroidism, before any ophthalmopathy symptoms had appeared. PBMCs were separated from about 10 ml of fresh peripheral blood using Ficoll-Paque density gradient centrifugation. Progressor patients were defined as those initially diagnosed with Graves' hyperthyroidism in whom ophthalmopathy developed during follow-up. Total RNA was extracted with Trizol reagent, and quality was checked on an Agilent 2100 Bioanalyzer.

The receptor chain draws on TRBV3-1 and TRBJ2-2, with 10 middle bases fitting TRBD1. The sample comprised blood. The receptor comes from a woman in her forties or fifties with Graves' hyperthyroidism that later progressed to Graves' ophthalmopathy. The bases are TGTGCCAGCAGCCGTGAGACAGGGGGCACGGACACCGGGGAGCTGTTTTTT. This translates into CASSRETGGTDTGELFF.